This record looks at one T cell receptor (beta chain) sequence and its context. Antigen: not known. The source of the sample is a study of T cell responses to AZD1222 COVID-19 vaccine. General observations from the study: Vaccine-related CD4 TCRs covered spike, predominating at 160-218 and 743-854.

Only in-frame clones appear in the TCRdb table, and some are missing; sequencing was by immunoSEQ multiplex PCR. The data show about 61,000 clones, around 90% seen once. The CDR3 totals 20 residues. Unmatched junction bases numbered 12, after V lost 2 bases and J lost 2 bases. Per the germline V gene, CDR1 is LGHDT and CDR2 is YNNKEL (reference sequence). V gene TRBV3-1 (or the pseudogene TRBV3-2) combines with J gene TRBJ2-7; TRBD2 aligns across 16 bases. Sequencing was performed on peripheral blood, taken on day 0 of AZD1222 vaccination. The clonotype comes from an adult in good health. CDR3 coding DNA: TGTGCCAGCAGCCAATCCCCTCCCGGGACTAGCGGGGGGGAGACCTACGAGCAGTACTTC. It encodes CASSQSPPGTSGGETYEQYF.